The T cell receptor (beta chain) under discussion was sequenced for a study of shared clonotypes between healthy human individuals. Points from the study as a whole: Relative to clonotypes present in all four donors, those not shared had lower generation probabilities.

In the case of this clone: Its antigen is unknown.

Profiled with immunoSEQ multiplex PCR; TCRdb holds only in-frame clones, not every one. The table has about 2.3 million clones, approximately 95% seen once; the top ten hold roughly 0.36%. CDR3 length: 15 residues. CDR1 and CDR2 (germline): SGHTA, FQGNSA. The V gene lost 0 bases and the J gene lost 2 bases, with 10 bases spanning the gap. The donors were adults (healthy and HIV-negative) with no recent acute infections or vaccinations. Every donor, a Caucasian adult, lived in Nashville, Tennessee. Source material: naive CD4+ T cells from PBMCs. Stated subset: CD45RA+ positively selected. This clonotype originated in a man between 18 and 29 years old in good health. Some clones in this sample may be carry-over from other donors' samples. The rearrangement joins TRBV7-2 to TRBJ1-1; D might be TRBD1 (5 bases). This chain's CDR3 is CASSLAPGVNTEAFF. In nucleotides, the CDR3 is TGTGCCAGCAGCTTAGCGCCGGGGGTTAACACTGAAGCTTTCTTT.